The 8 T cell receptor beta chains in this list originate from one sample, sequenced in a study of blood T cells in healthy people across ages. A J-beta primer mix and a sample-barcoded 5' primer were used in a second PCR of roughly 6 to 12 cycles. TCRdb used MiXCR to reprocess the 5' RACE reads, holding one entry per CDR3 protein. Of 800,000 or so distinct CDR3 sequences detected, about 45% appear once; the ten largest clones hold 15% to 20%. Material: blood. The receptors were gathered from a man older than 75 in good health.

This clonotype has at least ten counts. The chain employs TRBV7-2 and TRBJ2-7, with 10 nucleotides matching TRBD2. The CDR3 is made up of 12 amino acids. V dropped 8 bases and J dropped 6; count of bases not matched to a gene: 4. The V gene's germline CDR1 is SGHTA and CDR2 FQGNSA. The CDR3 protein is CASGLAGVEQYF. CDR3 DNA sequence: TGTGCCAGCGGGCTAGCGGGAGTCGAGCAGTACTTC.

This clonotype came up a few times. The rearrangement joins TRBV7-8 to TRBJ2-7; the match to TRBD2 covers 7 bases. Trimming took 3 bases from V and 2 from J; bases not matched to a gene: 7. CDR3 length: 15 residues. Looked up from germline, CDR1 is SGHVS and CDR2 is FQNEAQ. The CDR3 coding sequence is TGTGCCAGCAGCTTGTTCGGGGCGGGAGCCTACGAGCAGTACTTC. Protein sequence: CASSLFGAGAYEQYF.

The chain carries TRBV29-1 and TRBJ1-2; D gene ambiguous. V was shortened by 5 bases and J by 2 bases, with 9 bases between the two germline ends. Germline lookup yields CDR1 SQVTM and CDR2 ANQGSEA. The CDR3 is 12 amino acids. In DNA form, the CDR3 reads TGCAGCGTTCAGGCGGGAAACTATGGCTACACCTTC. Translating it yields CSVQAGNYGYTF.

This clonotype was found many times. DNA of the CDR3: TGTGCCAGCAGCCTCGGGGCTAGCGGGAGAGCCGAGCAGTACTTC. Amino acid sequence: CASSLGASGRAEQYF. The V call is TRBV12-3 or TRBV12-4, the J call TRBJ2-7, with 10 bases fitting TRBD2. The V segment lost 6 bases and the J segment 6 bases; nucleotides outside the gene matches: 11. This CDR3 is built from 15 residues.

A remark on this clonotype: A much larger clone lies one base from this, so it may be a read error. This chain links TRBV6-5 with TRBJ2-1; 8 bases fit TRBD1. CDR1 MNHEY and CDR2 SVGAGI come from the germline V gene. The CDR3 extends over 14 amino acids. The CDR3 DNA follows: TGTACCAGCAGCCTACAGGGGGGCTACAATGAGCAGTTCTTC. Translating gives CTSSLQGGYNEQFF.

This clonotype was observed a few times. The rearrangement uses TRBV7-2 and TRBJ2-1, with 7 bases fitting TRBD2. Germline V gives CDR1 SGHTA, CDR2 FQGNSA. J lost 15 bases, V lost 3 bases, and 8 bases had no gene match. CDR3 size: 12 residues. CDR3 protein: CASSFTGTKLFF. The CDR3 bases are TGTGCCAGCAGCTTCACCGGGACTAAGTTGTTCTTC.

This clonotype has more than one count but fewer than ten. The chain uses TRBV5-1 and TRBJ2-1; the D gene is possibly TRBD1 (5 bases). This CDR3 comprises 16 residues. Trimming cost V 0 bases and J 1 base, with 11 bases left between them. Germline V gene lookup returns CDR1 SGHRS and CDR2 YFSETQ. CDR3 amino acids: CASSLVGRASYNEQFF. CDR3 DNA sequence: TGCGCCAGCAGCTTGGTTGGCAGGGCGTCCTACAATGAGCAGTTCTTC.

Only one count was recorded for this clonotype. V gene TRBV27 combines with J gene TRBJ2-1; D tentatively reads TRBD1 or TRBD2 (6 bases each). Trimming left V 3 bases short and J 7 bases short, with 19 bases between. This CDR3 comprises 16 residues. Germline V CDR1 and CDR2: MNHEY, SMNVEV (reference sequence). In DNA, the CDR3 is TGTGCCAGCAGTTTGATCGAGGGGGGATCGGGGAATGAGCAGTTCTTC. It codes for CASSLIEGGSGNEQFF.